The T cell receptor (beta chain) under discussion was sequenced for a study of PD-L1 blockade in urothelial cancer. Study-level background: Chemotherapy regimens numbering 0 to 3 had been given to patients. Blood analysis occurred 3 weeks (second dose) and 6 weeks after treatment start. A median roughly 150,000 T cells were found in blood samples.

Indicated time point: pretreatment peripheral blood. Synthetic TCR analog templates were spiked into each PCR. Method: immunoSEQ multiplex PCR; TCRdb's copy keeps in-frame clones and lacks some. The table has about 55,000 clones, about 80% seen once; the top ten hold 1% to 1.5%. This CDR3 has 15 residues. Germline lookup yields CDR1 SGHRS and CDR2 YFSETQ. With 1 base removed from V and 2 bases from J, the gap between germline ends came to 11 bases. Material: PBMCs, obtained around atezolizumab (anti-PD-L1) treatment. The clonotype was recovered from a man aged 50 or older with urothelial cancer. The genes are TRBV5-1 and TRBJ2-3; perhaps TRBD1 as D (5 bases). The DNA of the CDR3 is TGCGCCAGCAGCTTGAGGGGAATAACCACAGATACGCAGTATTTT. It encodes CASSLRGITTDTQYF.